This is a list of T cell receptor beta chains from one sample in a study of blood T cell repertoires in COVID-19. The repertoire was sequenced with immunoSEQ multiplex PCR; TCRdb's copy has only in-frame clones and lacks some. The sample holds approximately 100,000 clones, under 85% seen once. The sequencing sample was made of peripheral blood. The receptors were gathered from a man between 70 and 80 years old with acute or convalescent COVID-19. The CDR3 runs from the conserved cysteine through the conserved F or W. D genes are given only for firm matches. A row's size may be missing; if present it is once, few, many or a size class.

clone_size,j_call,d_call,v_call,cdr3_nt,cdr3_aa
.,TRBJ1-1,TRBD1,TRBV7-2,TGTGCCAGCAGCTGGGGGACAGGGGAGCTGGTCACTGAAGCTTTCTTT,CASSWGTGELVTEAFF
.,TRBJ2-1,.,TRBV9,TGTGCCAGCAGCGCCGCGGACTACAATGAGCAGTTCTTC,CASSAADYNEQFF
.,TRBJ2-7,TRBD2,TRBV6-5,TGTGCCAGCTCCCCGGGGGGGAGCTCCTACGAGCAGTACTTC,CASSPGGSSYEQYF
few,TRBJ2-6,.,TRBV5-5,TGTGCCAGCAGCTTTAGGCTGGCGAGCTCAGGCTCTGGGGCCAACGTCCTGACTTTC,CASSFRLASSGSGANVLTF
.,TRBJ2-1,TRBD1,TRBV2,TGTGCCAGCAGTGGGGGAGGGACAGGGAAATACAATGAGCAGTTCTTC,CASSGGGTGKYNEQFF
.,TRBJ1-3,.,TRBV5-6,TGTGCCAGCAGCTTGAATGCGGGCTCTGGAAACACCATATATTTT,CASSLNAGSGNTIYF
.,TRBJ2-1,.,TRBV5-1,TGCGCCAGCAGCTCTAGCCAACCGGGATCCTACAATGAGCAGTTCTTC,CASSSSQPGSYNEQFF
.,TRBJ2-2,TRBD2,TRBV19,TGTGCCAGTAGTGGTCCGGGAGGCGGGGAGCTGTTTTTT,CASSGPGGGELFF
medium-sized,TRBJ2-7,TRBD2,TRBV14,TGTGCCAGCAGCCAACCGGGGCTCAAGCGGGAGTCGAACGAGCAGTACTTC,CASSQPGLKRESNEQYF
once,TRBJ2-7,TRBD1,TRBV5-1,TGCGCCAGCAGCTCACAGGGGGCCTCCTACGAGCAGTACTTC,CASSSQGASYEQYF
.,TRBJ2-7,.,TRBV10-1,TGCGCCAGCAGTGGGGTAGCGGAACCATACGAGCAGTACTTC,CASSGVAEPYEQYF
.,TRBJ2-2,TRBD1,TRBV7-2,TGTGCCAGCAGCATCCAGGGGGCTATAAACACCGGGGAGCTGTTTTTT,CASSIQGAINTGELFF
.,TRBJ2-5,.,TRBV6-5,TGTGCCAGCAGACAGAATCAGGAGACCCAGTACTTC,CASRQNQETQYF
.,TRBJ2-7,.,TRBV6-5,TGTGCCAGCAGTTACTCGATCCCCCGGGAGCGGCAGTACTTC,CASSYSIPRERQYF
few,TRBJ2-7,.,TRBV5-6,TGTGCCAGCAGCTTGGCGGGCGGGTTCCCCTACGAGCAGTACTTC,CASSLAGGFPYEQYF
few,TRBJ2-1,.,TRBV5-1,TGCGCCAGCAGCTTGTCGGTGGATGAGCAGTTCTTC,CASSLSVDEQFF
few,TRBJ1-3,TRBD1,TRBV24-1,TGTGCCACCAGTGATTCGACAGGGAGAAACACCATATATTTT,CATSDSTGRNTIYF
.,TRBJ2-3,.,TRBV7-2,TGTGCCAGCAGCTTAGGTCCTCTTGGGAGTGGCACAGATACGCAGTATTTT,CASSLGPLGSGTDTQYF
.,TRBJ1-1,TRBD1,TRBV9,TGTGCCAGCAGCACCCGGGACAGAGAATTTGAAGCTTTCTTT,CASSTRDREFEAFF
.,TRBJ1-2,.,TRBV5-8,TGTGCCAGCAGCCGAAGCCCCCGCTATGGCTACACCTTC,CASSRSPRYGYTF
.,TRBJ2-5,.,TRBV5-4,TGTGCCAGCAGCTTGGCCCAGGTCCAAGAGACCCAGTACTTC,CASSLAQVQETQYF
.,TRBJ2-7,.,TRBV4-2,TGTGCCAGCAGCCAAGACCGGTCTCTCTCCTACGAGCAGTACTTC,CASSQDRSLSYEQYF
.,TRBJ2-1,TRBD1,TRBV7-3,TGTGCCAGCAGCAGAGGACAGGGGGCCGGCTCCTACAATGAGCAGTTCTTC,CASSRGQGAGSYNEQFF
few,TRBJ1-5,TRBD1,TRBV24-1,TGTGCCACCAGTGGGACAGGCCATAGCAATCAGCCCCAGCATTTT,CATSGTGHSNQPQHF
once,TRBJ2-7,TRBD1,TRBV4-3,TGCGCCAGCAGCCAGGATGTACAGGGGGACGAGCAGTACTTC,CASSQDVQGDEQYF
.,TRBJ2-1,TRBD2,TRBV28,TGTGCCAGCAGGCCTGGACTAGTCCGCAATGAGCAGTTCTTC,CASRPGLVRNEQFF
.,TRBJ2-7,TRBD1,TRBV28,TGTGCCAGCAACTTATCCGGGACAGGGTCTAACGAGCAGTACTTC,CASNLSGTGSNEQYF
once,TRBJ1-2,TRBD1,TRBV24-1,TGTGCCACCAGTGACCCAGCGACCAGGGGGACCTATGGCTACACCTTC,CATSDPATRGTYGYTF
few,TRBJ2-1,.,TRBV10-3,TGTGCCATCAGTGAGGCGGGGACCTACAATGAGCAGTTCTTC,CAISEAGTYNEQFF
.,TRBJ1-1,.,TRBV19,TGTGCCAGTAGTTTCCAGATGAACACTGAAGCTTTCTTT,CASSFQMNTEAFF
.,TRBJ1-5,.,TRBV6-5,TGTGCCAGCAATCAGCAGGTCAATCAGCCCCAGCATTTT,CASNQQVNQPQHF
few,TRBJ2-7,TRBD2,TRBV28,TGTGCCAGCAGTGTAGCGGGCTTAAGCTCCTACGAGCAGTACTTC,CASSVAGLSSYEQYF
.,TRBJ1-1,.,TRBV2,TGTGCCAGCAGTGATCGGGCAGGGCGTCCTGAAGCTTTCTTT,CASSDRAGRPEAFF
few,TRBJ1-5,.,TRBV19,TGTGCCAGTAGTACTGGGGGACTTCAGCGGCCCCAGCATTTT,CASSTGGLQRPQHF
.,TRBJ2-4,.,TRBV6-5,TGTGCCAGCAGCCGACGGAGGGATTTGGACATTCAGTACTTC,CASSRRRDLDIQYF
.,TRBJ2-7,.,TRBV30,TGTGCCTGGAACAAGGGGTTAGCCTCCTACGAGCAGTACTTC,CAWNKGLASYEQYF
.,TRBJ1-5,TRBD1,TRBV19,TGTGCCAGCCGAACCGGGACAGGGACTTTCAGCAATCAGCCCCAGCATTTT,CASRTGTGTFSNQPQHF
.,TRBJ1-1,.,TRBV5-1,TGCGCCAGCAGCGGTACCGGGACACGAAACGAAGCTTTCTTT,CASSGTGTRNEAFF
.,TRBJ1-5,.,TRBV2,TGTGCCAGGGCCCCTACAGGGAATCAGCCCCAGCATTTT,CARAPTGNQPQHF
.,TRBJ2-7,.,TRBV7-2,TGTGCCAGCAGCTTAGGTGCGTTAACGAGCTCCTACGAGCAGTACTTC,CASSLGALTSSYEQYF
.,TRBJ2-3,TRBD1,TRBV5-4,TGTGCCAGCACCCGGACAGGGTCAGGAGATACGCAGTATTTT,CASTRTGSGDTQYF
once,TRBJ2-7,TRBD1,TRBV18,TGTGCCAGCTCACTACGTACAGGGGGGAACTACGAGCAGTACTTC,CASSLRTGGNYEQYF